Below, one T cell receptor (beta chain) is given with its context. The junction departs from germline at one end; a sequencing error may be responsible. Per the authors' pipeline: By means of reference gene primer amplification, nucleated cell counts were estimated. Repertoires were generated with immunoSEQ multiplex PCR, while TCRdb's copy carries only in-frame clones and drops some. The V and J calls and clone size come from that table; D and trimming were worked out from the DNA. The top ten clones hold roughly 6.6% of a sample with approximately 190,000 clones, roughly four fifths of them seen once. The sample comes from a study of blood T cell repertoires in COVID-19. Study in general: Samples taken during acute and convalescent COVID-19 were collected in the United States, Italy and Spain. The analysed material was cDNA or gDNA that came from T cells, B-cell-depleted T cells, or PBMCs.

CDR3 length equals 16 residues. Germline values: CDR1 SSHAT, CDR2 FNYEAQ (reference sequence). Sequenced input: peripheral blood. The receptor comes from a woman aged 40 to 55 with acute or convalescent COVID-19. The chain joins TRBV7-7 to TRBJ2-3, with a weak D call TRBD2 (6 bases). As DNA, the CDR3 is TGTGCTAGCAGCTCGGGGTTCGCGGGGTCCACAGATACGCAGTATTTT. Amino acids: CASSSGFAGSTDTQYF.